These 22 T cell receptor beta chains share one sample of origin, sequenced in a study of T cell changes during pregnancy in multiple sclerosis. Here immunoSEQ multiplex PCR was the method, and the copy in TCRdb shows in-frame clones only, minus some. The sample holds about 36,000 clones; approximately 92% are singletons and the top ten take about 1.3%. Sequencing was done on a sample of PBMCs (not recorded whether the cells were cultured). The receptors were gathered from a female donor with multiple sclerosis, enrolled in a pregnancy study.

V usage is TRBV11-2 and J usage is TRBJ2-7, with TRBD2 matching over 7 bases. Germline-derived CDR1 and CDR2 are SGHAT and FQNNGV. The CDR3 consists of 15 residues. The ends lost 5 bases at V and 6 bases at J; junction bases unmatched: 13. CDR3 nucleotides: TGTGCCAGCAGCCTCCCGGGAGGATCCTCCAGCGAGCAGTACTTC. It codes for CASSLPGGSSSEQYF.

The rearrangement links TRBV19 to TRBJ1-5; 10 bases line up with TRBD1. The germline V gene encodes CDR1 LNHDA and CDR2 SQIVND (reference sequence). With V trimmed by 8 bases and J by 3 bases, 10 bases remained unmatched. This CDR3 comprises 16 residues. CDR3 sequence reads: CASRSNDRGLNQPQHF. The CDR3 DNA reads as TGTGCCAGTCGATCCAACGACAGGGGGCTCAATCAGCCCCAGCATTTT.

This rearrangement joins TRBV30 to TRBJ1-2; a weak D match, TRBD1 (5 bases). The CDR3 runs to 14 residues. The V and J ends lost 1 base and 7 bases respectively, with 16 bases between them. The germline V gene has CDR1 GTSNPN and CDR2 SVGIG (reference sequence). The CDR3 region has the DNA TGTGCCTGGAGTGACCGGGGGGTAGTACCTGGCTACACCTTC. Its translation: CAWSDRGVVPGYTF.

V and J are TRBV30 and TRBJ2-6; no reliable D call. V was trimmed by 2 bases and J by 4 bases, leaving 18 bases between them. Germline assignment: CDR1 GTSNPN and CDR2 SVGIG (reference sequence). There are 17 residues in the CDR3. In DNA, the CDR3 is TGTGCCTGGAGTAGACCAAACCCCGTGTGGGGGGCCAACGTCCTGACTTTC. Protein: CAWSRPNPVWGANVLTF.

This sequence joins TRBV13 and TRBJ2-5; D is possibly TRBD1 or TRBD2 (5 bases each). The CDR3 spans 16 residues. Germline V gives CDR1 PRHDT, CDR2 FYEKMQ (reference sequence). V lost 2 bases and J lost 0, with 13 bases in between. CDR3 residues: CASSLLGGVDQETQYF. Here the CDR3 DNA reads TGTGCCAGCAGCTTACTTGGGGGAGTGGACCAAGAGACCCAGTACTTC.

The V gene is TRBV6-5, the J gene TRBJ1-1; D uncertain. V lost 5 bases and J 7 bases, leaving 17 bases between the germline ends. CDR3 size: 14 residues. The germline gives CDR1 MNHEY, CDR2 SVGAGI. CDR3 in DNA: TGTGCCAGCAGTGCCCTGTACCGGGCTAATGAAGCTTTCTTT. Translated, it gives CASSALYRANEAFF.

V and J are TRBV4-3 and TRBJ2-7, with unresolved D. This CDR3 has 13 amino acids. Germline assignment: CDR1 LGHNA and CDR2 YSLEER. Trimming removed 2 bases at V and 5 bases at J, with 10 bases between. In DNA, the CDR3 is TGCGCCAGCAGCCAATCAGGCAGCGACGAGCAGTACTTC. Its protein is CASSQSGSDEQYF.

Remarks on this clone: Mismatch with germline at one junction end may stem from a read error. The rearrangement links TRBV4-1 to TRBJ2-1, with D perhaps being TRBD1 or TRBD2 (5 bases each). Germline V gene data show CDR1 as MGHRA and CDR2 as YSYEKL. This CDR3 region has 16 residues. This chain's CDR3 is CASKRAGASSYNEQFF. The CDR3, as DNA: TGCGCGAGCAAACGGGCCGGGGCGAGCTCCTACAATGAGCAGTTCTTC.

This clone occurred once. The V and J genes are TRBV30 and TRBJ2-3; D might be TRBD1 (5 bases). Germline V gene sequence: CDR1 GTSNPN, CDR2 SVGIG (reference sequence). The CDR3 extends over 13 amino acids. V lost 4 bases and J 4 bases, leaving 12 bases between the germline ends. Written as DNA, the CDR3 is TGTGCCTGGACTCAGGGTGGGGCAGATACGCAGTATTTT. Translation: CAWTQGGADTQYF.

V gene TRBV5-1 combines with J gene TRBJ2-5; 8 positions agree with TRBD2. The CDR3 has 16 residues. The V gene's germline CDR1 is SGHRS and CDR2 YFSETQ. V was pared by 4 bases and J by 3 bases, with 11 bases of the junction left unmatched. The CDR3 here is CASSRPQGSGEETQYF. The CDR3 nucleotides read TGCGCCAGCAGCCGCCCCCAGGGTAGCGGGGAAGAGACCCAGTACTTC. Drawing the rest from reference TRBV5-1 and TRBJ2-5, the complete variable domain is KAGVTQTPRYLIKTRGQQVTLSCSPISGHRSVSWYQQTPGQGLQFLFEYFSETQRNKGNFPGRFSGRQFSNSRSEMNVSTLELGDSALYLCASSRPQGSGEETQYFGPGTRLLVL.

The rearrangement links TRBV30 to TRBJ1-4, with a tentative D call TRBD1 (5 bases). The germline CDR1 and CDR2 sequences are GTSNPN and SVGIG (reference sequence). The CDR3 runs 13 residues. V gave up 2 bases and J gave up 7 bases, with 11 bases separating them. In DNA form, the CDR3 reads TGTGCCTGGAGTCAGGGTTCGATTGAAAAACTGTTTTTT. Protein: CAWSQGSIEKLFF.

This rearrangement joins TRBV5-1 to TRBJ2-5, with TRBD1 as a possible D gene (5 bases). V was pared by 0 bases and J by 2 bases, with 11 bases between. Germline V gene lookup returns CDR1 SGHRS and CDR2 YFSETQ. The length of the CDR3 is 15 residues. The CDR3 sequence is CASSLVLGDQETQYF. The DNA of the CDR3 is TGCGCCAGCAGCTTGGTTTTAGGGGATCAAGAGACCCAGTACTTC.

The CDR3 DNA follows: TGTGCCAGCGGGAGGACTGAAGCTTTCTTT. It translates to CASGRTEAFF. J is TRBJ1-1 and V is TRBV21-1. TRBV21-1 is marked as a pseudogene. The CDR3 totals 10 residues.

The rearrangement joins TRBV28 to TRBJ1-2, with a possible D match to TRBD1 (5 bases). This CDR3 comprises 13 residues. V was pared by 2 bases and J by 2 bases, with 6 bases between. Germline CDR1 MDHEN, CDR2 SYDVKM. In nucleotides, the CDR3 is TGTGCCAGCAGTTTACAGGGAAACTATGGCTACACCTTC. Translation gives CASSLQGNYGYTF.

This chain joins TRBV4-1 and TRBJ1-1; 7 bases agree with TRBD1. The CDR3 length is 19 residues. The V gene end was trimmed by 1 base and the J gene end by 3 bases; junction bases not matched to a gene: 17. Germline CDR1 MGHRA, CDR2 YSYEKL. The CDR3 region has the DNA TGCGCCAGCAGCCAAGGGCACGGGTTAAGAGGACAGGCTTACACTGAAGCTTTCTTT. Translated, it gives CASSQGHGLRGQAYTEAFF.

This clone came up once. The chain joins TRBV11-1 to TRBJ2-7, with TRBD1 matching over 7 bases. Germline CDR1 is SGHAT and CDR2 is FQDESV (reference sequence). The CDR3 sequence is 13 residues long. V was clipped by 5 bases and J by 4 bases; unmatched bases: 5. The CDR3 nucleotides read TGTGCCAGCAGCCGAAGGACAGGTTACGAGCAGTACTTC. Translating it yields CASSRRTGYEQYF.

The count of this clone is one. This chain connects TRBV27 to TRBJ2-1, with D possibly TRBD2 on 6 matching bases. CDR3 length equals 16 residues. Trimming pared 0 bases from V and 9 bases from J, leaving 18 bases between. Germline V CDR1 and CDR2: MNHEY, SMNVEV (reference sequence). The CDR3, as DNA: TGTGCCAGCAGTTTATCGGGGGGAGCGCGGCGCGGTGAGCAGTTCTTC. Protein product: CASSLSGGARRGEQFF.

Comment on this clone: At one end the junction does not follow the germline gene, possibly because of a read error. Here the CDR3 reads CASSKDMETQYF. The CDR3 bases are TGTGCCAGCAGCAAAGATATGGAGACCCAGTACTTC. The J gene is TRBJ2-5, the V gene TRBV4-2; D ambiguous. From germline, CDR1 is LGHNA and CDR2 YNFKEQ. The CDR3 spans 12 residues.

DNA of the CDR3: TGTGCCAGTAGTATAGTGGCCGGGGACAGCCGGCACCACTCTGGAAACACCATATATTTT. It translates to CASSIVAGDSRHHSGNTIYF. The chain employs TRBV19 and TRBJ1-3, with 7 bases identical to TRBD1. This CDR3 has 20 residues. The V gene end was trimmed by 1 base and the J gene end by 0 bases; junction bases not matched to a gene: 15. The V gene's germline CDR1 is LNHDA and CDR2 SQIVND (reference sequence).

The CDR3 DNA sequence: TGCGCCAGCAGCTTATCTCAGGTCTACTCTGGAAACACCATATATTTT. Its translation: CASSLSQVYSGNTIYF. The chain combines TRBV5-1 with TRBJ1-3; D is undetermined. Per germline, CDR1 SGHRS and CDR2 YFSETQ. This CDR3 region has 16 residues. Trimming cost V 2 bases and J 0 bases, with 12 bases left between them.

This chain connects TRBV4-1 to TRBJ2-1; 10 bases map to TRBD2. The V segment lost 3 bases and the J segment 6 bases; nucleotides outside the gene matches: 2. The CDR3 extends over 14 amino acids. Germline V gene data show CDR1 as MGHRA and CDR2 as YSYEKL. CDR3 coding DNA: TGCGCCAGCAGCCATAGCGGGAGGTCCAATGAGCAGTTCTTC. As protein: CASSHSGRSNEQFF.

The CDR3 DNA is TGTGCCAGTAGTGGGAACGGGGCAACGAACACTGAAGCTTTCTTT. This encodes CASSGNGATNTEAFF. The chain links TRBV19 to TRBJ1-1; D is possibly TRBD1 (5 bases). Germline CDR1 is LNHDA and CDR2 is SQIVND (reference sequence). V lost 5 bases and J lost 1, with 14 bases in between. The CDR3 consists of 15 residues.